The 9 T cell receptor beta chains presented below share a single source sample, sequenced in a study of cytomegalovirus exposure and HLA in healthy donors. PCR amplification relied on 60 Vbeta primers (plus 13 Jbeta primers). Only in-frame clones appear in the TCRdb table, and some are missing; sequencing was by immunoSEQ multiplex PCR. Recorded for this sample: 85,000 to 110,000 clones. Sequenced: PBMCs. The receptors stem from a man in his forties or fifties in good health and CMV-seronegative.

This chain links TRBV27 with TRBJ2-1; the D gene is possibly TRBD1 (6 bases). The ends were cut back, 1 base at V and 2 bases at J, with 12 bases in the middle. Germline V gene lookup returns CDR1 MNHEY and CDR2 SMNVEV (reference sequence). The CDR3 covers 16 residues. The CDR3 nucleotides are TGTGCCAGCAGTTTATTCGCCAGGGGCGCCTACAATGAGCAGTTCTTC. This sequence encodes CASSLFARGAYNEQFF.

The chain uses TRBV5-1 and TRBJ2-7; 8 nucleotides align to TRBD2. Germline V gene lookup returns CDR1 SGHRS and CDR2 YFSETQ. This CDR3 has 15 amino acids. V trimming: 0 bases; J trimming: 2 bases; junction bases outside the gene matches: 4. CDR3 bases: TGCGCCAGCAGCTTGGGAGCGGGAGCGACCTACGAGCAGTACTTC. Translating gives CASSLGAGATYEQYF.

V usage is TRBV7-2 and J usage is TRBJ2-1, with a weak D call TRBD1 (5 bases). Germline V CDR1 and CDR2: SGHTA, FQGNSA. The CDR3 contains 13 residues. V was shortened by 3 bases and J by 7 bases, with 10 bases between the two germline ends. CDR3 DNA: TGTGCCAGCAGCTTTTACAGGATGAATGAGCAGTTCTTC. Protein: CASSFYRMNEQFF. Complete variable domain (other parts from reference TRBV7-2 and TRBJ2-1): GAGVSQSPSNKVTEKGKDVELRCDPISGHTALYWYRQSLGQGLEFLIYFQGNSAPDKSGLPSDRFSAERTGGSVSTLTIQRTQQEDSAVYLCASSFYRMNEQFFGPGTRLTVL.

The J gene is TRBJ2-1, the V gene TRBV9; maybe TRBD1 (5 bases). CDR1 and CDR2 (germline): SGDLS, YYNGEE. The CDR3 sequence is 15 residues long. The V and J ends lost 0 bases and 5 bases respectively, with 12 bases between them. The CDR3 DNA is TGTGCCAGCAGCGTAGACCAAGGGGTCAACAATGAGCAGTTCTTC. This sequence encodes CASSVDQGVNNEQFF.

The J gene is TRBJ1-6, the V gene TRBV5-8; 8 bases align to TRBD1. Per germline, CDR1 SGHTS and CDR2 YDEGEE. The V gene end was trimmed by 0 bases and the J gene end by 5 bases; junction bases not matched to a gene: 1. The CDR3 spans 15 residues. The CDR3 here is CASSLGTGNNSPLHF. CDR3 coding DNA: TGTGCCAGCAGCTTGGGGACAGGGAATAATTCACCCCTCCACTTT.

The rearrangement uses TRBV5-1 and TRBJ2-7; 7 bases fit TRBD2. With V trimmed by 0 bases and J by 0 bases, 12 bases remained unmatched. The germline V gene encodes CDR1 SGHRS and CDR2 YFSETQ. The CDR3 is made up of 18 amino acids. CDR3 nucleotide sequence: TGCGCCAGCAGCTTGGGATTACTAGCGCTTGGGGACTCCTACGAGCAGTACTTC. Translated, it gives CASSLGLLALGDSYEQYF.

Regarding this clone: This sample includes further DNA sequences coding for the same CDR3. This rearrangement joins TRBV11-2 to TRBJ2-7; no clear D. Between the trimmed V and J ends, which lost 0 bases and 1 base, there was a span of 7 bases. This CDR3 is built from 14 residues. Per the germline V gene, CDR1 is SGHAT and CDR2 is FQNNGV. CDR3 sequence (DNA): TGTGCCAGCAGCTTAGAACGGTTGTCCTACGAGCAGTACTTC. It yields the protein CASSLERLSYEQYF.

The chain is built from TRBV5-4 and TRBJ1-5; TRBD1 aligns across 10 bases. V trimming: 2 bases; J trimming: 2 bases; junction bases outside the gene matches: 4. The CDR3 spans 16 residues. The V gene's germline CDR1 is SGHNT and CDR2 YYREEE (reference sequence). CDR3 nucleotide sequence: TGTGCCAGCAGCTTCGGGACAGGGGACGGCAATCAGCCCCAGCATTTT. It codes for CASSFGTGDGNQPQHF. Full variable domain (remainder filled in from reference TRBV5-4 and TRBJ1-5): ETGVTQSPTHLIKTRGQQVTLRCSSQSGHNTVSWYQQALGQGPQFIFQYYREEENGRGNFPPRFSGLQFPNYSSELNVNALELDDSALYLCASSFGTGDGNQPQHFGDGTRLSIL.

The rearrangement links TRBV7-9 to TRBJ2-1; 12 nucleotides line up with TRBD2. Germline-derived CDR1 and CDR2 are SEHNR and FQNEAQ (reference sequence). V was pared by 8 bases and J by 6 bases, with 11 bases of the junction left unmatched. The CDR3 extends over 16 amino acids. CDR3 loop: CASVVLQTSGSNEQFF. The CDR3 bases are TGTGCCAGCGTGGTTCTTCAGACTAGCGGGAGCAATGAGCAGTTCTTC.